This T cell receptor beta chain stems from a study of identical twins. Study-wide findings and caveats: Weaker excess twin sharing was seen among beta out-of-frame sequences. Modelling approaches yielded underestimates of out-of-frame TCR alpha sharing between monozygotic twins. High-abundance cord blood beta clonotypes had fewer insertions; memory repertoires showed none.

At least ten counts were recorded for this clonotype. Its matching antigen is unknown. This CDR3 region has 12 residues. Trimming pared 5 bases from V and 1 base from J, leaving 5 bases between. A universal primer site arose from template switching, and cDNA bore unique molecular identifiers. TCRdb re-called the 5' RACE reads with MiXCR, one entry per CDR3 protein. This table has fewer than 250,000 distinct CDR3 sequences, about 7.3% appearing once. These data also featured in a second study, about yellow fever vaccine responses in identical twins.

The receptor comes from a woman aged 18-29 years in good health. The rearrangement uses TRBV12-3 or TRBV12-4 and TRBJ1-1; D remains unclear. The specimen was memory (CD45RO+) T cells sorted from blood. The CDR3 nucleotides read TGTGCCAGCAGTCCCTCGAACACTGAAGCTTTCTTT. Amino acids: CASSPSNTEAFF.